What follows are 22 T cell receptor beta chains derived from one specimen sequenced in a study of T-cell memory formation after mild COVID-19. In TCRdb, the 5' RACE reads were re-called with MiXCR into one record per CDR3 protein. The sample has 250,000 to 300,000 distinct CDR3 sequences, about 20% seen once. The sequenced sample was PBMCs or a T cell subset sorted from them (not recorded which). Receptor source: a man in his late teens or twenties who had mild COVID-19 (a few samples of this study predate the infection). Cell type and time point are not known.

This chain joins TRBV4-1 and TRBJ1-2; no clear D gene. Germline V CDR1 and CDR2: MGHRA, YSYEKL. This CDR3 is built from 15 residues. Trimming took 1 base from V and 0 from J, leaving 9 bases between them. The DNA for the CDR3 is TGCGCCAGCAGCCAAGGGTCCAAACCTAACTATGGCTACACCTTC. It is translated as CASSQGSKPNYGYTF.

This clonotype showed up just a few times. V is TRBV4-3 and J is TRBJ2-3, with no clear D. Trimming removed 3 bases at V and 2 bases at J, with 15 bases between. Germline CDR1 and CDR2: LGHNA and YSLEER. This CDR3 contains 16 residues. The CDR3 nucleotides read TGCGCCAGCAGCCACAAACCCGCCTACAACACAGATACGCAGTATTTT. It translates to CASSHKPAYNTDTQYF.

This clonotype was seen a handful of times. The V and J genes are TRBV27 and TRBJ1-3, with TRBD1 identical over 9 bases. The ends lost 6 bases at V and 0 bases at J; junction bases unmatched: 9. Per germline, CDR1 MNHEY and CDR2 SMNVEV (reference sequence). The CDR3 has 17 amino acids. The CDR3 DNA follows: TGTGCCAGCAGCGCCGGGACAGGGTTACTCTCTGGAAACACCATATATTTT. Protein product: CASSAGTGLLSGNTIYF.

The CDR3 sequence is CASSFTGGLSYEQYF. The CDR3 nucleotides read TGTGCCAGCAGCTTTACAGGGGGCCTCTCCTACGAGCAGTACTTC. This chain links TRBV7-2 with TRBJ2-7; 9 bases line up with TRBD1. This CDR3 has 15 residues. Per germline, CDR1 SGHTA and CDR2 FQGNSA. Trimming at V came to 3 bases and at J to 0 bases, leaving 3 bases not matched to a gene.

In this sample, this clonotype turned up many times. The chain has TRBV2 and TRBJ2-7; D gene ambiguous. This CDR3 is built from 11 residues. Trimming removed 11 bases at V and 1 base at J, with 9 bases between. Germline V lookup: CDR1 SNHLY, CDR2 FYNNEI. The CDR3 nucleotides are TGTGCCGGCCAGAGTTCCTACGAGCAGTACTTC. It is translated as CAGQSSYEQYF.

The gene calls are TRBV7-2 and TRBJ2-7; D gene ambiguous. CDR3 length: 16 residues. The germline CDR1 and CDR2 sequences are SGHTA and FQGNSA. V shed 1 base and J shed 5 bases, with 18 bases lying between them. The DNA of the CDR3 is TGTGCCAGCAGCTTAGATCTGTGGTCTAAAGGAAACGAGCAGTACTTC. Its translation is CASSLDLWSKGNEQYF.

In its sample, this clonotype was seen many times. The chain uses TRBV6-5 and TRBJ1-2; D remains ambiguous. Germline assignment: CDR1 MNHEY and CDR2 SVGAGI. Deletions cut 4 bases from V and 0 bases from J, with 12 bases between. CDR3 length equals 15 residues. The CDR3 spells CASSSEPGTNYGYTF. CDR3 in DNA: TGTGCCAGCAGTTCGGAACCGGGAACTAACTATGGCTACACCTTC.

This clonotype has a handful of counts. The J gene is TRBJ1-1, the V gene TRBV6-4; no firm D call. The V end was cut by 2 bases, the J end by 7 bases, with 11 bases between. Germline values: CDR1 MRHNA, CDR2 SNTAGT. CDR3 size: 13 residues. The CDR3 DNA follows: TGTGCCAGCAGTGACGGGGAGGGATTTGAAGCTTTCTTT. Protein product: CASSDGEGFEAFF.

This clonotype was counted a few times. This chain uses TRBV7-9 with TRBJ1-6; TRBD1 might be the D (5 bases). V was pared by 1 base and J by 5 bases, with 12 bases between. Germline loops: CDR1 SEHNR, CDR2 FQNEAQ (reference sequence). The CDR3 loop spans 16 amino acids. The CDR3 spells CASSLGRGPDNSPLHF. CDR3 nucleotide sequence: TGTGCCAGCAGCTTAGGACGGGGCCCGGATAATTCACCCCTCCACTTT.

This clonotype was observed a handful of times. This CDR3 fails to terminate in the conserved phenylalanine or tryptophan, so it likely reflects a read error. No DNA is shown, since the ends of the CDR3 on it are uncertain; the CDR3 is the one TCRdb lists. The chain recombines TRBV5-1 with TRBJ1-2; TRBD1, the D gene given by the table, was not confirmed from the DNA. Termini included, the CDR3 measures 14 amino acids. Germline V lookup: CDR1 SGHRS, CDR2 YFSETQ. CDR3: CASSLEGTGSHLRY.

The table lists this clonotype with many counts. V is TRBV20-1 and J is TRBJ2-5; 11 positions agree with TRBD2. Per germline, CDR1 DFQATT and CDR2 SNEGSKA (reference sequence). The CDR3 sequence is 16 residues long. Losses at the gene ends were 4 bases for V and 4 bases for J; bases not matched to a gene: 11. In nucleotides, the CDR3 is TGCAGTGCTAAATCCTTTTTTAGCGGGGGGGTAGAGACCCAGTACTTC. It codes for CSAKSFFSGGVETQYF.

The rearrangement uses TRBV20-1 and TRBJ1-4; 9 bases are a match to TRBD1. The junction had 3 bases not matched to a gene; V was cut back by 0 bases and J by 7 bases. Germline V gene sequence: CDR1 DFQATT, CDR2 SNEGSKA (reference sequence). There are 14 residues in the CDR3. This CDR3 reads CSARDTGGSEKLFF. DNA for the CDR3: TGCAGTGCTAGAGATACAGGGGGCTCTGAAAAACTGTTTTTT.

This chain joins TRBV7-7 and TRBJ2-7; 8 positions match TRBD1. Per the germline V gene, CDR1 is SSHAT and CDR2 is FNYEAQ (reference sequence). This CDR3 comprises 16 residues. In nucleotides, the CDR3 is TGTGCTAGCAGCCTACGACAGGGGCCTTACTCCTACGAGCAGTACGTC. Amino acids: CASSLRQGPYSYEQYV.

The CDR3 region is CASSLDVNNYGYTF. In DNA form, the CDR3 reads TGTGCCAGCAGCTTGGACGTAAATAACTATGGCTACACCTTC. The chain combines TRBV5-5 with TRBJ1-2; no clear D gene. Trimming left V 0 bases short and J 1 base short, with 7 bases between. Looked up from germline, CDR1 is SGHKS and CDR2 is YYEKEE (reference sequence). This CDR3 has 14 residues.

The table lists this clonotype with many counts. The J gene is TRBJ2-2, the V gene TRBV20-1, with TRBD2 as a possible D gene (5 bases). V shed 0 bases and J shed 7 bases, with 15 bases lying between them. This CDR3 contains 15 residues. CDR1 is DFQATT and CDR2 is SNEGSKA in the germline V gene (reference sequence). The CDR3: CSARDPQREIGELFF. The CDR3 nucleotides are TGCAGTGCTAGAGATCCGCAAAGGGAGATCGGGGAGCTGTTTTTT.

This clonotype was observed a handful of times. This chain links TRBV18 with TRBJ1-6, with 10 positions matching TRBD1. The CDR3 runs 13 residues. CDR1 KGHSH and CDR2 LQKENI come from the germline V gene. J gave up 6 bases and V 8 bases, and 1 base lay outside the gene matches. CDR3 coding DNA: TGTGCCAGCCGACAGGGGGCTAATTCACCCCTCCACTTT. Amino acids: CASRQGANSPLHF.

In its sample, this clonotype was seen a few times. This chain uses TRBV7-2 with TRBJ2-1; 16 bases map to TRBD2. Trimming at V came to 4 bases and at J to 8 bases, leaving 11 bases not matched to a gene. From germline, CDR1 is SGHTA and CDR2 FQGNSA. CDR3 length equals 18 residues. The CDR3 sequence is CASSYRPGTSGGAYEQFF. CDR3 nucleotides: TGTGCCAGCAGCTACCGTCCCGGGACTAGCGGGGGGGCCTATGAGCAGTTCTTC. Looking up the rest from reference TRBV7-2 and TRBJ2-1 gives the full variable domain: GAGVSQSPSNKVTEKGKDVELRCDPISGHTALYWYRQSLGQGLEFLIYFQGNSAPDKSGLPSDRFSAERTGGSVSTLTIQRTQQEDSAVYLCASSYRPGTSGGAYEQFFGPGTRLTVL.

V is TRBV5-6 and J is TRBJ2-3; TRBD2 aligns across 15 bases. This CDR3 has 20 residues. In germline, CDR1 is SGHDT, CDR2 YYEEEE. V lost 0 bases to trimming and J lost 2 bases; unmatched junction nucleotides: 10. The CDR3 DNA follows: TGTGCCAGCAGCTTGGTTGGGACTAGCGGGGGGCCGATCCACACAGATACGCAGTATTTT. It yields the protein CASSLVGTSGGPIHTDTQYF.

V usage is TRBV20-1 and J usage is TRBJ2-3; TRBD2 matches 7 bases. Germline values: CDR1 DFQATT, CDR2 SNEGSKA (reference sequence). V gave up 6 bases and J gave up 2 bases; unmatched junction bases: 11. The CDR3 runs 15 residues. CDR3 sequence reads: CSARLAAKATDTQYF. The CDR3 nucleotides are TGCAGTGCCAGGCTAGCGGCGAAGGCCACAGATACGCAGTATTTT.

The rearrangement uses TRBV7-3 and TRBJ1-1; the match to TRBD1 covers 12 bases. CDR3 length: 16 residues. The V gene's germline CDR1 is SGHTA and CDR2 FQGTGA. The V segment lost 7 bases and the J segment 4 bases; nucleotides outside the gene matches: 10. As DNA, the CDR3 is TGTGCCAGCACCGGGACAGGGGGCAAGAGAAGCACTGAAGCTTTCTTT. Its translation is CASTGTGGKRSTEAFF.

This clonotype was seen only a few times. The rearrangement links TRBV4-1 to TRBJ1-3; D possibly corresponds to TRBD1 (6 bases). Per the germline V gene, CDR1 is MGHRA and CDR2 is YSYEKL. V lost 1 base, J lost 1 base, and 14 bases lay in between. The CDR3 has 17 residues. The CDR3 DNA reads as TGCGCCAGCAGCCAAGGAGGGGGGGCCTGGTCTGGAAACACCATATATTTT. Translation gives CASSQGGGAWSGNTIYF.

This clonotype was found a few times. The J gene is TRBJ2-2, the V gene TRBV9; tentative D call: TRBD1 (5 bases). CDR3 length: 17 residues. Trimming removed 0 bases at V and 0 bases at J, with 12 bases between. In germline, CDR1 is SGDLS, CDR2 YYNGEE. The CDR3, as DNA: TGTGCCAGCAGCGTAGGAAGGGGAACAGCGAACACCGGGGAGCTGTTTTTT. It yields the protein CASSVGRGTANTGELFF.